This T cell receptor beta chain is drawn from a study of CXCR3-negative and CXCR3-positive naive CD8 T cells. CDR1 is SEHNR and CDR2 is FQNEAQ in the germline V gene (reference sequence). The CDR3 has 13 residues. CD45RO-CCR7+CD27+CD95- was the phenotype of naive CD8+ T cells. TRB cDNA libraries were made by UMI-labeled 5' RACE. Each CDR3 protein gets one entry in TCRdb, which reprocessed the 5' RACE reads and gives no DNA. The sample has some 130,000 distinct CDR3 sequences; the top ten hold just under 0.5%. This chain links TRBV7-9 with TRBJ1-1; TCRdb indicates TRBD1, and absent DNA this call remains unverified. The material sequenced was naive CXCR3- CD8+ T cells from blood. Subset specified: CD45RO-CCR7+CD27+CD95- naive CD8+ T cells lacking CXCR3 (TNR3-). The receptor was derived from a human donor in good health. Some clones in this sample may be carry-over from other donors' samples. The CDR3 sequence: CASGTGGAAEAFF.